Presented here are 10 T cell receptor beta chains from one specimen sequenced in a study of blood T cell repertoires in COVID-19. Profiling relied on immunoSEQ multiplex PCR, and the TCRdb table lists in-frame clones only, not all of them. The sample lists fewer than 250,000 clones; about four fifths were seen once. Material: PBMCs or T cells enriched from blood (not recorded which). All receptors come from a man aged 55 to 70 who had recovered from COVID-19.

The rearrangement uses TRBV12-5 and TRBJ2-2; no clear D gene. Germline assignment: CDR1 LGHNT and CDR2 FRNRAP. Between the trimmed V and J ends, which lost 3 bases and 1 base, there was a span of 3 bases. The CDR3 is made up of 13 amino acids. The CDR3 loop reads CASGFLNTGELFF. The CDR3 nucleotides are TGTGCTAGTGGTTTCCTGAACACCGGGGAGCTGTTTTTT.

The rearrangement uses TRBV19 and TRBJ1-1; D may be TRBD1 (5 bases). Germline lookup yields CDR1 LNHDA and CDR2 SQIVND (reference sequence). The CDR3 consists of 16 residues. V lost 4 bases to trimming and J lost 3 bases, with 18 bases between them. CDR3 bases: TGTGCCAGTAGTAAGGGGTCTGCTAGGGTGGACACTGAAGCTTTCTTT. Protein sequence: CASSKGSARVDTEAFF.

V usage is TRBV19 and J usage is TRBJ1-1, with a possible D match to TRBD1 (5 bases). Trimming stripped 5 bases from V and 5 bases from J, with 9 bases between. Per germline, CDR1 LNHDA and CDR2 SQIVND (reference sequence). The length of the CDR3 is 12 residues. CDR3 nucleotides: TGTGCCAGTAGTCCAGGGAGGACTGAAGCTTTCTTT. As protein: CASSPGRTEAFF.

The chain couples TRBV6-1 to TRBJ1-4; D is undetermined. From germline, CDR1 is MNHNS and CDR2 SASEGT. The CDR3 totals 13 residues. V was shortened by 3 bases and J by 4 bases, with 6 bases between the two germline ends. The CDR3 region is CASSDGINEKLFF. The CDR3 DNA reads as TGTGCCAGCAGTGACGGGATTAATGAAAAACTGTTTTTT.

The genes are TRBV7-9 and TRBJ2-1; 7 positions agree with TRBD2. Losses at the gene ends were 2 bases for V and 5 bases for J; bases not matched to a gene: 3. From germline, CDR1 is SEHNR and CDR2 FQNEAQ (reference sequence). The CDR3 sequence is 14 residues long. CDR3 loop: CASSLLAVNNEQFF. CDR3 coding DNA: TGTGCCAGCAGCTTACTAGCGGTTAACAATGAGCAGTTCTTC.

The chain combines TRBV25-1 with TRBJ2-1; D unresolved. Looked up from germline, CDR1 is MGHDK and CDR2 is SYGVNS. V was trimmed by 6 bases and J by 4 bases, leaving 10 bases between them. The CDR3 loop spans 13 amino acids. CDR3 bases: TGTGCCAGCAGCCAGACACTTTACAATGAGCAGTTCTTC. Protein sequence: CASSQTLYNEQFF.

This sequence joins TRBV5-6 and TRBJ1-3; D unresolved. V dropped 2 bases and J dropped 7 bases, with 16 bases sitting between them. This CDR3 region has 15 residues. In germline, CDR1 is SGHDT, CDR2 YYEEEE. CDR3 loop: CASSFRTIGGNTIYF. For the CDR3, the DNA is TGTGCCAGCAGCTTCCGTACTATCGGCGGGAACACCATATATTTT.

In DNA form, the CDR3 reads TGTGCCAGCAGTGAAGACGGACAGGCCTATTCTGGAAACACCATATATTTT. Encoded protein: CASSEDGQAYSGNTIYF. The chain carries TRBV6-1 and TRBJ1-3, with TRBD1 matching over 7 bases. Germline V gene lookup returns CDR1 MNHNS and CDR2 SASEGT. CDR3 length: 17 residues. With 1 base clipped from V and 1 base from J, the junction kept 7 bases outside the gene matches.

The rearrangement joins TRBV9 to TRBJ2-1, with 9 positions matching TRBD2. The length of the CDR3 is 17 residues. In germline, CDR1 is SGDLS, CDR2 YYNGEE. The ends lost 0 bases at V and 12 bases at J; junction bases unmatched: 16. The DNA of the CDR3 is TGTGCCAGCAGCGTAGGATTGCTAGCGGGGCCCAAATCTGTGCAGTTCTTC. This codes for CASSVGLLAGPKSVQFF.

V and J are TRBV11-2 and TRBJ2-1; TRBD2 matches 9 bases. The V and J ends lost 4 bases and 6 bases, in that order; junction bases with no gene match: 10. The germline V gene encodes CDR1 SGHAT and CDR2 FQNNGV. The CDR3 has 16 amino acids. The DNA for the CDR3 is TGTGCCAGCAGCTCAAGTTTAGCGGGGGTCGGCAATGAGCAGTTCTTC. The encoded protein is CASSSSLAGVGNEQFF.